Here is one T cell receptor beta chain with its context. Antigen: not known. It is unclear where the CDR3 begins or ends on the DNA, so no DNA is shown, and the CDR3 is as TCRdb lists it. TCRdb redid the calling of the 5' RACE reads with MiXCR, one entry per CDR3 protein. The sample has 350,000 to 450,000 distinct CDR3 sequences; less than 25% are singletons. The CDR3 adds up to 17 amino acids, both ends counted. This entry belongs to a study of T-cell memory formation after mild COVID-19. Overall study: TCR clusters mostly belonged to single donors. Study results and caveats: Contracting clones from day 15 to 85 had balanced CD4/CD8; later expanders favoured CD4+. CD4+ clones that contracted lay mainly in CM and EM; CD8+ ones lay in EMRA.

The sample taken for sequencing was PBMCs or a T cell subset sorted from them (not recorded which). The source of this sequence is an adult woman who had mild COVID-19 (a few samples of this study predate the infection). Cell type and time point are not known. The chain links TRBV21-1 to TRBJ1-1; the DNA was not compared with TRBD1, the D call given in the table. TRBV21-1 is reported as a pseudogene. CDR3 protein: CASSKFGQGALNTEAFF.